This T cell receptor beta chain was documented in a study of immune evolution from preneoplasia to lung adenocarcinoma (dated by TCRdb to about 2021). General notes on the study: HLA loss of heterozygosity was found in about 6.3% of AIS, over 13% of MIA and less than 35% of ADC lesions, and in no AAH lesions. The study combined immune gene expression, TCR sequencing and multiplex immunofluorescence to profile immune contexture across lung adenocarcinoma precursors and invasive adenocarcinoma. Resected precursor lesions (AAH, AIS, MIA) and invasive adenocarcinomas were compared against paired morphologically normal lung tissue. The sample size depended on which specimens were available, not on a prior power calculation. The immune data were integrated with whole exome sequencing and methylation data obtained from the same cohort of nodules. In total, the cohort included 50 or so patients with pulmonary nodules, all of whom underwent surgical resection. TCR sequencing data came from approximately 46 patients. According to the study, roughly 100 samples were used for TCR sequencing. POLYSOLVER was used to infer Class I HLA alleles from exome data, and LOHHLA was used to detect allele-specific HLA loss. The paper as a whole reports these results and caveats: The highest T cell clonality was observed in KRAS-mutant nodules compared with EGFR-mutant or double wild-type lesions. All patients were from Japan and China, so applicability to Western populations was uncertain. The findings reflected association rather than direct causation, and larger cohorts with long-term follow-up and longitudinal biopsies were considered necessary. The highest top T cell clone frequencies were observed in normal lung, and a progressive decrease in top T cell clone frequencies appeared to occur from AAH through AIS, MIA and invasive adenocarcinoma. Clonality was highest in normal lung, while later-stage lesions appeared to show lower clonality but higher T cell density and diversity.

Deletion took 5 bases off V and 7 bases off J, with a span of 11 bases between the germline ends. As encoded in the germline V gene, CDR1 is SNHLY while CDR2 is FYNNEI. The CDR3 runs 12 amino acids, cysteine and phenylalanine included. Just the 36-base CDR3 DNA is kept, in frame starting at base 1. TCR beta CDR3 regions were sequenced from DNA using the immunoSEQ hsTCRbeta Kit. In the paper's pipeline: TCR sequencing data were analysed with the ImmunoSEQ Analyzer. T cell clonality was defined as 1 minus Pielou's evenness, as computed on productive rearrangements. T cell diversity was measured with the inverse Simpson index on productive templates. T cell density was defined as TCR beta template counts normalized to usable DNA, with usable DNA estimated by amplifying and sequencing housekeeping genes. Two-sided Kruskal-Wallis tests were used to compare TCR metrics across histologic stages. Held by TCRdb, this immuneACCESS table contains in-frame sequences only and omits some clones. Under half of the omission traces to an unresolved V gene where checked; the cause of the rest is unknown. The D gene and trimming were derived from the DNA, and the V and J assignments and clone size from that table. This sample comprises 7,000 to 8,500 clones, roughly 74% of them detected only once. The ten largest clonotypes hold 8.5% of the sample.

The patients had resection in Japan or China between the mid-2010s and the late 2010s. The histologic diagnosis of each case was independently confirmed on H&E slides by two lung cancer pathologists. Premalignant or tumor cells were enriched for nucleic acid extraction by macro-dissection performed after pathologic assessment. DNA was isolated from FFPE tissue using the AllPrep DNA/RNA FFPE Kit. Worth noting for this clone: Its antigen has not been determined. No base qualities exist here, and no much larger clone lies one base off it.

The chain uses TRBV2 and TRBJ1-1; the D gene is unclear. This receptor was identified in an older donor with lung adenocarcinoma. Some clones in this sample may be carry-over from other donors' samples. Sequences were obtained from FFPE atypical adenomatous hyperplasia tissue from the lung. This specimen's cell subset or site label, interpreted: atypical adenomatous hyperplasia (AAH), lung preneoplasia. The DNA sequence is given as TGTGCCAGCAGTTTCTACGGGAATGAAGCTTTCTTT. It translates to CASSFYGNEAFF.